What follows are 27 T cell receptor beta chains derived from one specimen sequenced in a study of T-cell reconstitution after alpha-beta-depleted transplantation in children. Library preparation (for TCRbeta) was performed with unique molecular identifiers. TCRdb re-derived calls from the PCR reads in MiXCR, one entry per CDR3 protein. The data contain 170,000 or so distinct CDR3 sequences, 6.5% to 7.5% of them singletons. The sample here was PBMCs from the stem cell graft donor, taken from the stem cell graft. These receptor sequences come from a human donor who donated a stem cell graft to a child with Wiskott-Aldrich syndrome.

This clonotype was picked up many times. The chain uses TRBV18 and TRBJ1-5; D uncertain. Germline V lookup: CDR1 KGHSH, CDR2 LQKENI. Deletions cut 3 bases from V and 4 bases from J, with 7 bases between. This CDR3 comprises 13 residues. This CDR3 is CASSPAENQPQHF. The DNA of the CDR3 is TGTGCCAGCTCACCCGCGGAGAATCAGCCCCAGCATTTT.

This clonotype was seen many times. V and J are TRBV7-9 and TRBJ1-1, with D unresolved. Trimming left V 1 base short and J 7 bases short, with 13 bases between. The CDR3 has 14 amino acids. CDR1 is SEHNR and CDR2 is FQNEAQ in the germline V gene (reference sequence). Here the CDR3 reads CASSLEAQHFEAFF. The CDR3 DNA reads TGTGCCAGCAGCTTAGAAGCGCAGCACTTTGAAGCTTTCTTT.

This clonotype was seen at least ten times. This sequence joins TRBV12-3 or TRBV12-4 and TRBJ1-4; 8 nucleotides align to TRBD1. Trimming removed 6 bases from V and 7 bases from J; junction bases left unmatched: 7. The CDR3 length is 14 residues. CDR3 DNA: TGTGCCAGCAGCGCCAGACAGGGGAGTGAAAAACTGTTTTTT. It codes for CASSARQGSEKLFF.

The J gene is TRBJ2-7, the V gene TRBV20-1, with 10 bases matching TRBD2. CDR1 is DFQATT and CDR2 is SNEGSKA in the germline V gene (reference sequence). CDR3 length: 12 amino acids. The CDR3 sequence is CSGLAVSYEQYF. CDR3 in DNA: TGCAGCGGACTAGCGGTGTCCTACGAGCAGTACTTC.

The sample holds many counts of this clonotype. CDR3: CSARVGTGGPYNEQFF. In DNA form, the CDR3 reads TGCAGTGCTAGAGTCGGAACCGGGGGGCCTTACAATGAGCAGTTCTTC. This chain links TRBV20-1 with TRBJ2-1, with a weak D call TRBD2 (7 bases). The V gene lost 1 base and the J gene lost 4 bases, with 17 bases spanning the gap. This CDR3 spans 16 amino acids. Germline CDR1 reads DFQATT; CDR2 reads SNEGSKA (reference sequence).

This clonotype was found many times. The chain recombines TRBV12-3 or TRBV12-4 with TRBJ2-7, with 9 bases lining up with TRBD1. There are 15 residues in the CDR3. The ends lost 6 bases at V and 2 bases at J; junction bases unmatched: 8. CDR3 residues: CASSRPGQGTYEQYF. CDR3 DNA sequence: TGTGCCAGCAGCCGACCGGGACAGGGAACCTACGAGCAGTACTTC.

This clonotype was seen repeatedly, ten times or more. The chain recombines TRBV20-1 with TRBJ2-3, with 9 bases that match TRBD2. The CDR3 totals 16 residues. Germline assignment: CDR1 DFQATT and CDR2 SNEGSKA (reference sequence). With V trimmed by 3 bases and J by 2 bases, 9 bases remained unmatched. The CDR3 here is CSASVGTSSPTDTQYF. In nucleotides, the CDR3 is TGCAGTGCTAGCGTCGGGACTAGCAGTCCCACAGATACGCAGTATTTT.

In its sample, this clonotype was seen many times. The chain joins TRBV5-6 to TRBJ2-5, with D hard to call. Germline V gene data show CDR1 as SGHDT and CDR2 as YYEEEE. This CDR3 contains 12 residues. Trimming removed 1 base at V and 5 bases at J, with 6 bases between. The CDR3 nucleotides are TGTGCCAGCAGCTTGTTGGGGGAGACCCAGTACTTC. Its protein product is CASSLLGETQYF.

The chain combines TRBV3-1 with TRBJ2-3; 8 bases map to TRBD2. Germline CDR1 is LGHDT and CDR2 is YNNKEL (reference sequence). The CDR3 is 18 amino acids. The J segment lost 5 bases and the V segment lost 1 base, leaving 14 bases of the junction unmatched. CDR3 amino acids: CASSQVASGSFYGDTQYF. In DNA, the CDR3 is TGTGCCAGCAGCCAAGTCGCTAGCGGGTCTTTCTACGGAGATACGCAGTATTTT.

This clonotype was counted at least ten times. This chain connects TRBV15 to TRBJ1-2; TRBD1 matches 8 bases. The length of the CDR3 is 17 residues. Trimming cost V 5 bases and J 0 bases; bases outside gene matches: 11. The V gene's germline CDR1 is LNHNV and CDR2 YYDKDF (reference sequence). The CDR3 reads CATSLLGQGGANYGYTF. CDR3 coding DNA: TGTGCCACCAGCCTGCTTGGACAGGGTGGTGCTAACTATGGCTACACCTTC.

There are many counts of this clonotype. The V call is TRBV6-5, the J call TRBJ2-5; 12 bases match TRBD2. CDR3 length equals 17 residues. The V gene end was trimmed by 3 bases and the J gene end by 4 bases; junction bases not matched to a gene: 9. Germline loops: CDR1 MNHEY, CDR2 SVGAGI. DNA of the CDR3: TGTGCCAGCAGTTATGGTGCTAGCGGGAGGGTAGGAGAGACCCAGTACTTC. Translation: CASSYGASGRVGETQYF.

Many counts were recorded for this clonotype. The V gene is TRBV20-1, the J gene TRBJ1-3, with D perhaps matching TRBD1 (5 bases). CDR1 and CDR2 from the germline V gene are DFQATT and SNEGSKA (reference sequence). The CDR3 consists of 17 residues. The V end was cut by 2 bases, the J end by 1 base, with 18 bases between. The CDR3 sequence: CSARSTVRVESGNTIYF. CDR3 bases: TGCAGTGCTAGATCCACAGTCAGGGTAGAATCTGGAAACACCATATATTTT.

In its sample, this clonotype was seen many times. The CDR3: CATSRQGSNQPQHF. CDR3 coding DNA: TGTGCCACCAGCAGACAGGGCAGCAATCAGCCCCAGCATTTT. The rearrangement links TRBV15 to TRBJ1-5; D perhaps matches TRBD1 (5 bases). Germline lookup yields CDR1 LNHNV and CDR2 YYDKDF (reference sequence). The CDR3 contains 14 residues. Between the trimmed V and J ends, which lost 2 bases and 1 base, there was a span of 6 bases.

This clonotype occurred many times. This chain uses TRBV5-1 with TRBJ1-2; 8 bases fit TRBD1. Germline V gene data show CDR1 as SGHRS and CDR2 as YFSETQ. The CDR3 has 13 residues. Unmatched junction bases numbered 1, after V lost 0 bases and J lost 6 bases. The CDR3 bases are TGCGCCAGCAGCTTGGAGACAGGGGATGGCTACACCTTC. Protein product: CASSLETGDGYTF. The entire variable domain, with the rest obtained from reference TRBV5-1 and TRBJ1-2, is as follows: KAGVTQTPRYLIKTRGQQVTLSCSPISGHRSVSWYQQTPGQGLQFLFEYFSETQRNKGNFPGRFSGRQFSNSRSEMNVSTLELGDSALYLCASSLETGDGYTFGSGTRLTVV.

This clonotype was counted ten times or more. CDR3 sequence reads: CATSDWGDRWGAYEQYF. The CDR3 nucleotides are TGTGCCACCAGTGATTGGGGGGACAGATGGGGGGCCTACGAGCAGTACTTC. The chain carries TRBV24-1 and TRBJ2-7; TRBD1 might be the D (7 bases). Germline V gives CDR1 KGHDR, CDR2 SFDVKD. V lost 2 bases and J lost 2, with 18 bases in between. The CDR3 extends over 17 amino acids.

This clonotype appeared many times. The junction shows a germline mismatch at one end, possibly a read error. The chain is built from TRBV10-3 and TRBJ1-1, with D unclear. CDR1 and CDR2 (germline): ENHRY, SYGVKD. The CDR3 totals 15 residues. The CDR3 sequence: CAISEALGANTEAFF. The DNA for the CDR3 is TGTGCCATAAGTGAGGCCCTCGGCGCGAACACTGAAGCTTTCTTT.

Ten or more counts support this clonotype. The genes are TRBV7-6 and TRBJ2-5; a weak D match, TRBD1 (6 bases). With 5 bases removed from V and 5 bases from J, the gap between germline ends came to 6 bases. The length of the CDR3 is 11 residues. CDR1 is SGHVS and CDR2 is FNYEAQ in the germline V gene. The CDR3 bases are TGTGCCAGCAGCGGACAGGAGACCCAGTACTTC. Protein product: CASSGQETQYF.

The table lists this clonotype with many counts. The chain is built from TRBV5-1 and TRBJ2-1, with D unresolved. The CDR3 totals 15 residues. Germline V gene sequence: CDR1 SGHRS, CDR2 YFSETQ. V lost 5 bases to trimming and J lost 7 bases, with 19 bases between them. The CDR3 loop reads CASRRSVQVGNEQFF. The CDR3 nucleotides are TGCGCCAGCAGGAGAAGTGTCCAAGTAGGAAATGAGCAGTTCTTC.

This clonotype was found many times. V and J are TRBV28 and TRBJ1-6; 9 nucleotides align to TRBD1. V shed 5 bases, J shed 7 bases, and the junction held 12 bases outside the gene matches. CDR1 and CDR2 from the germline V gene are MDHEN and SYDVKM. The CDR3 loop spans 17 amino acids. The CDR3 DNA reads as TGTGCCAGCAGTCAAATTTCCGGGACAGGGTTAAATTCACCCCTCCACTTT. Translation: CASSQISGTGLNSPLHF.

This clonotype was detected many times. The chain is built from TRBV20-1 and TRBJ2-3, with 14 bases identical to TRBD2. V lost 5 bases and J lost 7; bases outside the gene matches: 2. The CDR3 covers 13 residues. The germline V gene has CDR1 DFQATT and CDR2 SNEGSKA (reference sequence). The CDR3 here is CSAGLAGGHTQYF. The CDR3 DNA is TGCAGTGCTGGACTAGCGGGAGGCCATACGCAGTATTTT.

The sample holds one count of this clonotype. This sequence joins TRBV5-6 and TRBJ2-1, with 11 bases lining up with TRBD1. This CDR3 is 17 amino acids long. With V trimmed by 4 bases and J by 6 bases, 12 bases remained unmatched. Per the germline V gene, CDR1 is SGHDT and CDR2 is YYEEEE. In nucleotides, the CDR3 is TGTGCCAGCAGCCCCATCCGGGGGACAGGGGGTAGCAATGAGCAGTTCTTC. Translating gives CASSPIRGTGGSNEQFF.

This clonotype was recorded at least ten times. This chain uses TRBV7-6 with TRBJ2-7, with TRBD1 identical over 9 bases. The CDR3 sequence is 15 residues long. Germline assignment: CDR1 SGHVS and CDR2 FNYEAQ. The trim removed 5 bases at V and 5 bases at J, leaving 10 bases unmatched. CDR3 amino acids: CASSPQGGQGHEQYF. The CDR3 bases are TGTGCCAGCAGCCCGCAGGGGGGACAGGGACACGAGCAGTACTTC.

This clonotype showed up just a few times. The rearrangement uses TRBV5-1 and TRBJ2-6, with 12 bases fitting TRBD1. CDR1 SGHRS and CDR2 YFSETQ come from the germline V gene. The CDR3 is made up of 19 amino acids. V lost 4 bases and J lost 0; bases outside the gene matches: 8. The CDR3 nucleotides are TGCGCCAGCAGCCTCGAGGGACAGGGGGCTCGCTCTGGGGCCAACGTCCTGACTTTC. Translating gives CASSLEGQGARSGANVLTF.

This clonotype has at least ten counts. V gene TRBV5-4 combines with J gene TRBJ2-1; possible D gene TRBD2, 6 bases. CDR3 length equals 13 residues. Germline V gene sequence: CDR1 SGHNT, CDR2 YYREEE (reference sequence). Trimming left V 3 bases short and J 10 bases short, with 14 bases between. The CDR3 sequence: CASSSGTPGEQFF. Here the CDR3 DNA reads TGTGCCAGCAGCTCAGGGACTCCGGGGGAGCAGTTCTTC.

Points on this clonotype: This may stem from a read error, because a much larger clone lies one nucleotide away. V gene TRBV20-1 combines with J gene TRBJ2-1, with 12 bases identical to TRBD2. Germline loops: CDR1 DFQATT, CDR2 SNEGSKA (reference sequence). The CDR3 spans 13 residues. The CDR3 bases are TGCAGTGCTCTTCGGACTAGCGGGAATGAGCAGCTCTTC. This encodes CSALRTSGNEQLF.

This clonotype was counted many times. The chain combines TRBV5-1 with TRBJ2-7; D unclear. Germline values: CDR1 SGHRS, CDR2 YFSETQ. Between the trimmed V and J ends, which lost 5 bases and 4 bases, there was a span of 16 bases. This CDR3 region has 14 residues. The CDR3 DNA reads TGCGCCAGCAGTACCGACGGATGGATGTACGAGCAGTACTTC. It translates to CASSTDGWMYEQYF.

This clonotype was picked up many times. J is TRBJ1-5 and V is TRBV28, with D unclear. CDR1 is MDHEN and CDR2 is SYDVKM in the germline V gene. The CDR3 totals 17 residues. V was pared by 2 bases and J by 0 bases, with 14 bases between. The CDR3 nucleotides are TGTGCCAGCAGTTTACCGCTCCGAATTGATAGCAATCAGCCCCAGCATTTT. It encodes CASSLPLRIDSNQPQHF.